One and the same sample provided the 17 T cell receptor beta chains below, sequenced in a study of T cell responses to AZD1222 COVID-19 vaccine. Here immunoSEQ multiplex PCR was the method, and the copy in TCRdb shows in-frame clones only, minus some. The sample has about 140,000 clones, about 90% seen once; the top ten hold roughly 7.1%. Sample: peripheral blood, taken 28 days after the second dose of the MenACWY control vaccine. These receptors all come from an adult who received the MenACWY meningococcal vaccine as a control.

V usage is TRBV28 and J usage is TRBJ1-6, with 8 positions matching TRBD1. Losses at the gene ends were 8 bases for V and 9 bases for J; bases not matched to a gene: 6. Germline V CDR1 and CDR2: MDHEN, SYDVKM. CDR3 size: 13 residues. The CDR3 DNA reads TGTGCCAGCTCACCGACAGGGGTTTCACCCCTCCACTTT. As protein: CASSPTGVSPLHF.

The chain has TRBV10-3 and TRBJ1-2, with 7 bases matching TRBD1. The CDR3 sequence is 13 residues long. The trim removed 6 bases at V and 6 bases at J, leaving 7 bases unmatched. Germline CDR1 ENHRY, CDR2 SYGVKD. The DNA for the CDR3 is TGTGCCATCAGCAACACAGGGGCTGATGGCTACACCTTC. It encodes CAISNTGADGYTF.

CDR3 nucleotides: TGTGCCAGCAGCAAAGGAATGGCAGAAAAACTGTTTTTT. Amino acid sequence: CASSKGMAEKLFF. The rearrangement joins TRBV12-3 or TRBV12-4 to TRBJ1-4, with D hard to call. Trimming removed 6 bases from V and 8 bases from J, with 13 bases in between. This CDR3 spans 13 amino acids.

The rearrangement joins TRBV18 to TRBJ2-2; possibly TRBD2 for D (6 bases). Trimming pared 0 bases from V and 5 bases from J, leaving 10 bases between. CDR1 and CDR2 from the germline V gene are KGHSH and LQKENI. The CDR3 length is 15 residues. The CDR3 DNA follows: TGTGCCAGCTCACCACCTGCAGGGACTACCGGGGAGCTGTTTTTT. It yields the protein CASSPPAGTTGELFF.

The chain uses TRBV7-8 and TRBJ2-7; maybe TRBD1 (6 bases). This CDR3 region has 18 residues. V was cut by 0 bases and J by 0 bases, with 18 bases left in between. Germline V gives CDR1 SGHVS, CDR2 FQNEAQ. DNA for the CDR3: TGTGCCAGCAGCTTAGCACCTCCAGGGGCTAGTAGCTCCTACGAGCAGTACTTC. Translated: CASSLAPPGASSSYEQYF.

The chain couples TRBV12-3 or TRBV12-4 to TRBJ1-4; D is unresolved. Trimming removed 6 bases from V and 12 bases from J, with 17 bases in between. The CDR3 totals 13 residues. The CDR3 DNA sequence: TGTGCCAGCAGACAAGAGATTACTGAGGAACTGTTTTTT. As protein: CASRQEITEELFF.

This clone was seen only a few times. The chain combines TRBV11-2 with TRBJ2-2; D gene uncertain. V lost 1 base and J lost 5, with 8 bases in between. From germline, CDR1 is SGHAT and CDR2 FQNNGV. This CDR3 is built from 14 residues. CDR3 DNA sequence: TGTGCCAGCAGCTTAGTTCGTGCTACCGGGGAGCTGTTTTTT. Encoded protein: CASSLVRATGELFF.

There are a few counts of this clone. The chain employs TRBV4-3 and TRBJ2-1; tentative D call: TRBD2 (6 bases). Germline V gene sequence: CDR1 LGHNA, CDR2 YSLEER. Trimming took 1 base from V and 2 from J, leaving 9 bases between them. The CDR3 length is 15 residues. The CDR3 nucleotides are TGCGCCAGCAGCCAAGGCGAGCGGGCCTACAATGAGCAGTTCTTC. Its protein is CASSQGERAYNEQFF.

V gene TRBV7-2 combines with J gene TRBJ1-3; D perhaps matches TRBD1 (5 bases). Trimming stripped 5 bases from V and 0 bases from J, with 17 bases between. From germline, CDR1 is SGHTA and CDR2 FQGNSA. The CDR3 covers 17 residues. The CDR3 coding sequence is TGTGCCAGCAGCGAACCGGGACCCCGGAGCTCTGGAAACACCATATATTTT. Translated, it gives CASSEPGPRSSGNTIYF.

J is TRBJ1-3 and V is TRBV5-1; D unresolved. V shed 0 bases and J shed 2 bases, with 3 bases lying between them. Looked up from germline, CDR1 is SGHRS and CDR2 is YFSETQ. This CDR3 is built from 13 residues. The CDR3, as DNA: TGCGCCAGCAGCTTGGACACTGGAAACACCATATATTTT. It encodes CASSLDTGNTIYF.

The table lists this clone with a count of one. The rearrangement uses TRBV18 and TRBJ2-7; 10 bases are shared with TRBD1. The CDR3 runs 20 residues. Germline-derived CDR1 and CDR2 are KGHSH and LQKENI. The V gene end was trimmed by 1 base and the J gene end by 0 bases; junction bases not matched to a gene: 15. CDR3 DNA sequence: TGTGCCAGCTCACCACTATCGATAGAGGGACAGGGGATTTCCTCCTACGAGCAGTACTTC. It encodes CASSPLSIEGQGISSYEQYF.

The CDR3 DNA sequence: TGCAGCGTCCGGGACAGGAGAGCTTACGAGCAGTACTTC. It specifies CSVRDRRAYEQYF. The rearrangement links TRBV29-1 to TRBJ2-7; 8 nucleotides agree with TRBD1. Losses at the gene ends were 6 bases for V and 4 bases for J; bases not matched to a gene: 8. This CDR3 region has 13 residues. Per the germline V gene, CDR1 is SQVTM and CDR2 is ANQGSEA.

J is TRBJ1-1 and V is TRBV12-3 or TRBV12-4; D is undetermined. This CDR3 spans 13 amino acids. Trimming shortened V by 4 bases and J by 8 bases, and 14 bases separated the two germline ends. The CDR3 loop reads CASSSSRVGEAFF. In DNA form, the CDR3 reads TGTGCCAGCAGTTCGTCTCGGGTGGGAGAAGCTTTCTTT.

This chain links TRBV6-1 with TRBJ1-1, with TRBD1 matching 8 bases. Germline loops: CDR1 MNHNS, CDR2 SASEGT. This CDR3 has 16 amino acids. The J segment lost 0 bases and the V segment lost 3 bases, leaving 6 bases of the junction unmatched. In DNA form, the CDR3 reads TGTGCCAGCAGTGATATCAGGGGGCGCTTGAACACTGAAGCTTTCTTT. Protein: CASSDIRGRLNTEAFF.

The chain couples TRBV27 to TRBJ2-7; TRBD2 matches at 7 bases. Germline V gene data show CDR1 as MNHEY and CDR2 as SMNVEV (reference sequence). V dropped 3 bases and J dropped 2; count of bases not matched to a gene: 4. The CDR3 is 14 residues long. The CDR3 coding sequence is TGTGCCAGCAGTTTCTCCGGGACTACCTACGAGCAGTACTTC. Protein product: CASSFSGTTYEQYF.

In regard to this clone: Germline and junction disagree at one end, which may indicate a read error. The sample carries other DNA sequences with the same CDR3. The CDR3: CASTLGEGVEQYF. In DNA form, the CDR3 reads TGTGCTAGCACCCTCGGTGAGGGAGTCGAGCAGTACTTC. The genes are TRBV12-3 or TRBV12-4 and TRBJ2-7, with D tentatively TRBD2 (5 bases). The CDR3 totals 13 residues.

V and J are TRBV11-2 and TRBJ1-1; possible D gene TRBD1, 6 bases. From germline, CDR1 is SGHAT and CDR2 FQNNGV. The CDR3 runs 14 residues. Trimming took off 3 bases at V and 4 bases at J, with 12 bases between the two ends. CDR3 coding DNA: TGTGCCAGCAGCTTTGGGGGGCTCGGCACTGAAGCTTTCTTT. This translates into CASSFGGLGTEAFF.